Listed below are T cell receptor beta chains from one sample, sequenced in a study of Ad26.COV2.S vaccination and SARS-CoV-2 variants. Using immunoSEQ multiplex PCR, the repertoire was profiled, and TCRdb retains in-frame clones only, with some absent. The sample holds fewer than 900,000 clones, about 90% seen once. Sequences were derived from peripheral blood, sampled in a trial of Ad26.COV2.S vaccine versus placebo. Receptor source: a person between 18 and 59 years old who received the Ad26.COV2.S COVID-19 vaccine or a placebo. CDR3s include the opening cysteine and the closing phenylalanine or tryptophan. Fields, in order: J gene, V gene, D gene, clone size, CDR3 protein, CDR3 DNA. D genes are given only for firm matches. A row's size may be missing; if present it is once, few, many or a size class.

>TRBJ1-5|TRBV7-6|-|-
CASSAGGSNQPQHF
TGTGCCAGCTCGGCTGGTGGCAGCAATCAGCCCCAGCATTTT
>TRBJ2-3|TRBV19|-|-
CASSRADPGTQYF
TGTGCCAGTAGCCGGGCGGACCCAGGTACGCAGTATTTT
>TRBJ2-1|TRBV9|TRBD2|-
CASSASGSIYNEQFF
TGTGCCAGCAGCGCTAGCGGGAGTATTTACAATGAGCAGTTCTTC
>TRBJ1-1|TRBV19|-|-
CASSIPGANTEAFF
TGTGCCAGTAGTATTCCCGGGGCGAACACTGAAGCTTTCTTT
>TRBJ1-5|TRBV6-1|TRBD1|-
CASSEGQTSNQPQHF
TGTGCCAGCAGTGAGGGACAGACTAGCAATCAGCCCCAGCATTTT
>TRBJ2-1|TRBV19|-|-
CASSIRGGLSYNEQFF
TGTGCCAGTAGTATAAGGGGGGGCCTCTCCTACAATGAGCAGTTCTTC
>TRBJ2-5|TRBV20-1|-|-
CSGAVQETQYF
TGCAGTGGGGCAGTCCAAGAGACCCAGTACTTC
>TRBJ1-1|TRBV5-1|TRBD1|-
CASSRARGQSTEAFF
TGCGCCAGCAGCCGGGCCAGGGGGCAGAGCACTGAAGCTTTCTTT
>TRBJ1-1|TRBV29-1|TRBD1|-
CSVETGIVVGTEAFF
TGCAGCGTTGAGACAGGGATAGTGGTAGGCACTGAAGCTTTCTTT
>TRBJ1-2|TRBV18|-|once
CASGEGTHLDGYTF
TGTGCCAGCGGTGAAGGCACCCACCTGGACGGCTACACCTTC
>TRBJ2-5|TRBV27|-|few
CASRYQETQYF
TGTGCCAGCAGATACCAAGAGACCCAGTACTTC
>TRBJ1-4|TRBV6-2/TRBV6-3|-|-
CASSYSPRSLGEKLFF
TGTGCCAGCAGTTACTCGCCTCGCAGCCTGGGAGAAAAACTGTTTTTT
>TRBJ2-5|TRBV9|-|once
CASSVASHLQETQYF
TGTGCCAGCAGCGTAGCATCTCATTTACAAGAGACCCAGTACTTC